The clone carrying this T cell receptor beta chain was counted at least ten times. Its antigen is unknown. CDR1 DFQATT and CDR2 SNEGSKA come from the germline V gene (reference sequence). The junction had 7 bases not matched to a gene; V was cut back by 1 base and J by 2 bases. This CDR3 spans 16 amino acids. MiXCR, run by TCRdb on the 5' RACE reads, gives a single entry per CDR3 protein. The sample contains about 530,000 distinct CDR3 sequences, 20% to 25% of which appear only once. This sample is part of a study of identical twins. Study-level findings and limits: Conclusions leaned on cross-sectional statistical analysis and did not track the same donors over time.

The sample was also linked to a second study, of yellow fever vaccine responses in identical twins.

The TCR sequence derives from a woman between 18 and 30 years old in good health. This chain uses TRBV20-1 with TRBJ2-2, with 7 nucleotides matching TRBD2. The sequencing sample was made of CD4+ T cells sorted from blood. The CDR3 is CSARVRASGNTGELFF. The DNA of the CDR3 is TGCAGTGCTAGAGTCAGGGCTAGCGGTAACACCGGGGAGCTGTTTTTT.